Listed below are T cell receptor beta chains from one sample, sequenced in a study of neurological immune-mediated disorders. In TCRdb, the 5' RACE reads were re-called with MiXCR into one record per CDR3 protein. This sample has tens of thousands of distinct CDR3 sequences, with roughly 4% found just once. The sequenced sample was PBMCs. Receptors originate from a man aged 25-40 years with multiple sclerosis. The CDR3 runs from the conserved cysteine through the conserved F or W. Fields, in order: V gene, D gene, J gene, CDR3 protein. The D gene is left open where the match is weak.

TRBV5-4,-,TRBJ1-1,CASSLGTAFMNTEAFF
TRBV27,-,TRBJ2-5,CASSLGFGLTFETQYF
TRBV12-3/TRBV12-4,TRBD1,TRBJ2-7,CASTLQGAGYEQYF
TRBV27,TRBD1,TRBJ2-7,CASSWGQSNEQYF
TRBV15,-,TRBJ2-7,CATSREGGAGYEQYF
TRBV20-1,-,TRBJ2-1,CSAEPGSYNEQFF
TRBV7-3,-,TRBJ2-2,CASSLNGVNTGELFF
TRBV12-3/TRBV12-4,-,TRBJ2-3,CASSPPSGADTQYF
TRBV11-2,TRBD2,TRBJ2-3,CASRRGSGRGTDTQYF
TRBV6-1,-,TRBJ1-1,CASKLDGIGGAFF
TRBV19,TRBD2,TRBJ2-2,CASSPPGLAFTGELFF
TRBV7-6,-,TRBJ2-1,CASSLGGYGYEQFF
TRBV11-2,-,TRBJ2-7,CASSSVDEQYF
TRBV4-1,-,TRBJ1-2,CASSQVDFGLSNYGYTF
TRBV5-1,TRBD1,TRBJ1-4,CASAGGATNEKLFF
TRBV7-3,TRBD2,TRBJ2-3,CASSPRGAAGDTQYF
TRBV12-3/TRBV12-4,-,TRBJ2-7,CASSLDASYEQYF
TRBV7-8,-,TRBJ2-7,CASSFYGGSYEQYF
TRBV29-1,-,TRBJ2-7,CSVEEARAGKGYEQYF
TRBV20-1,TRBD2,TRBJ2-2,CSAGTSATGELFF
TRBV6-1,TRBD1,TRBJ2-7,CASSATGAKQYF
TRBV4-1,-,TRBJ1-2,CASSQVQGLYYGYTF
TRBV10-3,-,TRBJ2-3,CAISESRQNTDTQYF
TRBV3-1,TRBD2,TRBJ2-2,CASSPPRLALNTGELFF
TRBV27,-,TRBJ1-1,CASSLWGTNTEAFF
TRBV7-2,-,TRBJ2-5,CASSPQRGETQYF
TRBV27,TRBD2,TRBJ2-3,CASNLLAGATDTQYF
TRBV5-1,-,TRBJ2-1,CASSLGGQGYNEQFF
TRBV4-1,-,TRBJ2-5,CASSQEGTQYF
TRBV13,-,TRBJ2-3,CASSLAGTGRGDTQYF
TRBV6-1,-,TRBJ2-7,CALGGPRGGEQYF
TRBV5-1,TRBD1,TRBJ2-5,CASSLAPGGPSQETQYF
TRBV28,-,TRBJ2-7,CASSQFSVYEQYF
TRBV7-6,TRBD1,TRBJ2-7,CASSSGQRLGEQYF
TRBV6-1,TRBD1,TRBJ2-3,CASRDWTGYDTQYF
TRBV5-1,-,TRBJ2-1,CASSLESYNEQFF
TRBV7-9,TRBD1,TRBJ1-5,CASSLGSGGGNQPQHF
TRBV12-3/TRBV12-4,-,TRBJ2-7,CASSFQGYYEQYF
TRBV12-3/TRBV12-4,-,TRBJ1-1,CASSRQVNTEAFF
TRBV29-1,-,TRBJ2-3,CSVLTAGTDTQYF
TRBV28,-,TRBJ2-3,CASSGGGTVDTQYF
TRBV6-5,TRBD2,TRBJ2-1,CASSPSRLAGGSYNEQFF
TRBV5-6,-,TRBJ2-7,CASSLDVTYEQYF
TRBV12-3/TRBV12-4,-,TRBJ1-2,CASSFRQAVGYTF
TRBV20-1,-,TRBJ2-7,CSARRYSNEQYF
TRBV29-1,TRBD2,TRBJ2-1,CSVGLAGAWNEQFF
TRBV27,-,TRBJ1-2,CASSSGTRRGYTF
TRBV25-1,TRBD2,TRBJ2-2,CASSGSLGEGNTGELFF
TRBV5-1,TRBD2,TRBJ2-1,CASSLEGTSDEQFF
TRBV4-1,TRBD1,TRBJ2-7,CASSTGQGSYEQYF